These T cell receptor beta chains were read from a single sample in a study of T-cell reconstitution after alpha-beta-depleted transplantation in children. From the PCR reads, TCRdb called clonotypes with MiXCR, one entry per CDR3 protein. This repertoire shows around 370,000 distinct CDR3 sequences, 10% found once; its top ten account for 2% to 2.5%. The sample in question was PBMCs from the stem cell graft donor, obtained from the stem cell graft. The receptors were sampled from a human donor who donated a stem cell graft to a child with acute lymphoblastic leukemia. CDR3s include the opening cysteine and the closing phenylalanine or tryptophan. Rows give clone size only sometimes, using once, few, many, or a class for an expanded clone.

>TRBJ2-7|TRBV27|-
CASSPTGTSGPYYEQYF
>TRBJ2-1|TRBV19|-
CASKLGGRYNEQFF
>TRBJ2-7|TRBV4-2|many
CASSQGGGSYEQYF
>TRBJ2-1|TRBV4-3|-
CASSQDLGSGDSSYNEQFF
>TRBJ2-3|TRBV6-5|many
CASSRLADTQYF
>TRBJ1-1|TRBV5-1|-
CASSFVPSTEAFF
>TRBJ2-1|TRBV20-1|many
CSASLAGGFTYNEQFF
>TRBJ2-2|TRBV10-3|-
CAISDHSLAGGNTGELFF
>TRBJ2-1|TRBV7-2|many
CASSYGGTYNEQFF
>TRBJ2-7|TRBV28|-
CASSPYSLYEQYF
>TRBJ2-7|TRBV7-3|many
CASSTSTDYEQYF
>TRBJ2-1|TRBV28|-
CASLLRTGTRNEQFF
>TRBJ2-5|TRBV20-1|-
CSARDSAGTRIRETQYF
>TRBJ2-7|TRBV28|-
CASSLEQGLYYEQYF
>TRBJ2-3|TRBV9|many
CASSVGGNTDTQYF